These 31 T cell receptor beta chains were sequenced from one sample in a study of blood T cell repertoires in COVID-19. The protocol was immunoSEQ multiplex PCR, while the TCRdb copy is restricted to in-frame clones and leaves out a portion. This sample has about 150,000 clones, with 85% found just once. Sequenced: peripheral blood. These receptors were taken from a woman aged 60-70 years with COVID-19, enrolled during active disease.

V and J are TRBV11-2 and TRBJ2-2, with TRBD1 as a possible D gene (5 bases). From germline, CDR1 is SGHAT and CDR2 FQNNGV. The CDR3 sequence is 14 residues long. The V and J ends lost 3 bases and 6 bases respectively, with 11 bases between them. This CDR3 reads CASSLQGMAGELFF. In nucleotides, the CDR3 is TGTGCCAGCAGCTTGCAGGGTATGGCCGGGGAGCTGTTTTTT.

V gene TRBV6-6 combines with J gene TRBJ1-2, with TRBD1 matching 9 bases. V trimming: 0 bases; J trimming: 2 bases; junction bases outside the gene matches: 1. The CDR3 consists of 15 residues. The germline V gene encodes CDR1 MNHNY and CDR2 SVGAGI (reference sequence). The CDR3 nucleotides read TGTGCCAGCAGTTACTCGGGGACAGGGAACTATGGCTACACCTTC. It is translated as CASSYSGTGNYGYTF.

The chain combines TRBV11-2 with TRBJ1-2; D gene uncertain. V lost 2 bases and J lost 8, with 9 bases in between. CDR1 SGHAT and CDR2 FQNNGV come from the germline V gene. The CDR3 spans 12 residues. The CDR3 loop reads CASSLRTGGYTF. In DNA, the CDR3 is TGTGCCAGCAGCTTAAGAACGGGAGGCTACACCTTC.

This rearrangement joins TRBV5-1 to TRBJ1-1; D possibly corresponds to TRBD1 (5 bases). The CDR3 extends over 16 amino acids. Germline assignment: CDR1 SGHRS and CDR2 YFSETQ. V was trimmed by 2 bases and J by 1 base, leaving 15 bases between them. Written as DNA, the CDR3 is TGCGCCAGCAGCTTCCGTTGGGGGGGTTCGAACACTGAAGCTTTCTTT. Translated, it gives CASSFRWGGSNTEAFF.

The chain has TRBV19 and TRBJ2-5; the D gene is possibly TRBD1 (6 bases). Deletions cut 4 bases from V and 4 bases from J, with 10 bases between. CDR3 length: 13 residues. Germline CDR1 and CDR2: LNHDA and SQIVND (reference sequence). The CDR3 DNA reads TGTGCCAGTAGTACGATCAGGGGAGAGACCCAGTACTTC. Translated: CASSTIRGETQYF. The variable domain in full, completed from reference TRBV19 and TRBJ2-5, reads DGGITQSPKYLFRKEGQNVTLSCEQNLNHDAMYWYRQDPGQGLRLIYYSQIVNDFQKGDIAEGYSVSREKKESFPLTVTSAQKNPTAFYLCASSTIRGETQYFGPGTRLLVL.

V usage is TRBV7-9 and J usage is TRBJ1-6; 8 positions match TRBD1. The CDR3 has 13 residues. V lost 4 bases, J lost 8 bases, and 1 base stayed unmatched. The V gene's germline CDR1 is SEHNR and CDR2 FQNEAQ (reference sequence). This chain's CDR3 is CASSSTGDSPLHF. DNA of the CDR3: TGTGCCAGCAGCTCGACAGGGGATTCACCCCTCCACTTT.

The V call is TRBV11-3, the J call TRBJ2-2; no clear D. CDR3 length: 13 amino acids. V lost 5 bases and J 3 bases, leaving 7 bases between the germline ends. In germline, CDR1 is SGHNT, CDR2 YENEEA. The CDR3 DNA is TGTGCCAGCAGCATTGGCCACACCGGGGAGCTGTTTTTT. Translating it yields CASSIGHTGELFF. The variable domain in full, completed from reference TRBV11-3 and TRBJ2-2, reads EAGVVQSPRYKIIEKKQPVAFWCNPISGHNTLYWYLQNLGQGPELLIRYENEEAVDDSQLPKDRFSAERLKGVDSTLKIQPAELGDSAVYLCASSIGHTGELFFGEGSRLTVL.

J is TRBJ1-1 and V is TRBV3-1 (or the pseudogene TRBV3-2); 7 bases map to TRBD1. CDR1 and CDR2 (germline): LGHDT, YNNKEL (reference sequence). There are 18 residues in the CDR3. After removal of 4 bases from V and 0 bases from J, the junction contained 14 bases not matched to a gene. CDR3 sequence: CASSPLTGMGTMNTEAFF. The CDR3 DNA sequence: TGTGCCAGCAGCCCTTTGACAGGGATGGGAACGATGAACACTGAAGCTTTCTTT.

CDR3 region: CASRLRDRAAGELFF. In DNA form, the CDR3 reads TGTGCCAGCAGGCTGAGGGACAGGGCGGCCGGGGAGCTGTTTTTT. The chain links TRBV6-5 to TRBJ2-2; 9 nucleotides align to TRBD1. With V trimmed by 6 bases and J by 6 bases, 8 bases remained unmatched. Germline CDR1 MNHEY, CDR2 SVGAGI. CDR3 length: 15 residues.

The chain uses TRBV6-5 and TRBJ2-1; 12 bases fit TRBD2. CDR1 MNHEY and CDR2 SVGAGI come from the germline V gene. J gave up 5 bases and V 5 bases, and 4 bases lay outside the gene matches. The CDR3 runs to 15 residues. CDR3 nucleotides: TGTGCCAGCAGTCTCGGACTAGCGGGGCACAATGAGCAGTTCTTC. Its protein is CASSLGLAGHNEQFF.

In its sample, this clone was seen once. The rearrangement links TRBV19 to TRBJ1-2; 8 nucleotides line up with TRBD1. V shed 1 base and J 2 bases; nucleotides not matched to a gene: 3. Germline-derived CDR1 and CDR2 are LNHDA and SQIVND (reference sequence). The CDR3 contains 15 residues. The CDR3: CASSIGRTGNYGYTF. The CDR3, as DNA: TGTGCCAGTAGTATAGGCCGGACAGGGAACTATGGCTACACCTTC.

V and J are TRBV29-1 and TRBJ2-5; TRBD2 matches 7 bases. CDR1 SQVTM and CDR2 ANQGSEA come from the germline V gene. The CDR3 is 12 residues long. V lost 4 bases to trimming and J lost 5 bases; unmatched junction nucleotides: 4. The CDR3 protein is CSVGRREETQYF. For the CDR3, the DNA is TGCAGCGTTGGGCGGCGGGAGGAGACCCAGTACTTC. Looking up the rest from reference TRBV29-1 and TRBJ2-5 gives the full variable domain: SAVISQKPSRDICQRGTSLTIQCQVDSQVTMMFWYRQQPGQSLTLIATANQGSEATYESGFVIDKFPISRPNLTFSTLTVSNMSPEDSSIYLCSVGRREETQYFGPGTRLLVL.

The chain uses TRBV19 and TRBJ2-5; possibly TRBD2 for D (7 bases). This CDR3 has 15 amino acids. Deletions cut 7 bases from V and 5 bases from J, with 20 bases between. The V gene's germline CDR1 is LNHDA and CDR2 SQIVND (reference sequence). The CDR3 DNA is TGTGCCAGTACCCTGGGGAGGGGGTCGGTGGAGACCCAGTACTTC. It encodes CASTLGRGSVETQYF.

The CDR3 DNA follows: TGTGCCAGCAGTAACCCGGAGGGTATAAATGAAAAACTGTTTTTT. Protein: CASSNPEGINEKLFF. The chain is built from TRBV2 and TRBJ1-4; no reliable D call. The CDR3 spans 15 residues. CDR1 and CDR2 (germline): SNHLY, FYNNEI. Trimming took off 5 bases at V and 5 bases at J, with 15 bases between the two ends.

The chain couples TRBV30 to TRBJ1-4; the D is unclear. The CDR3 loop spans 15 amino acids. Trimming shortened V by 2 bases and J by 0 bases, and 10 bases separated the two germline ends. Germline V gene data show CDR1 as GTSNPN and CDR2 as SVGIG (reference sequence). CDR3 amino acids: CAWSPTGPTNEKLFF. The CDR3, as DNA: TGTGCCTGGAGTCCGACGGGTCCAACTAATGAAAAACTGTTTTTT.

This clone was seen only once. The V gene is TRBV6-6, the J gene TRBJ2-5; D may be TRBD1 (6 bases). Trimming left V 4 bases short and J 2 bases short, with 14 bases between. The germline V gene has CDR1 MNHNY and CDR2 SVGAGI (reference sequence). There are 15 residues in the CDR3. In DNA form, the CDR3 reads TGTGCCAGCAGTTCTCCCCGGCAGGGGCAAGAGACCCAGTACTTC. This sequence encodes CASSSPRQGQETQYF.

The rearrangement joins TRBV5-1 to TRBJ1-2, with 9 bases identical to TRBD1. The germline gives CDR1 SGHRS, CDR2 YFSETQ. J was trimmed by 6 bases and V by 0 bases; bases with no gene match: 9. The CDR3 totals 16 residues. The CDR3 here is CASSLGQPDRGDGYTF. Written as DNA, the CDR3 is TGCGCCAGCAGCTTGGGGCAACCCGACAGGGGGGATGGCTACACCTTC.

In DNA, the CDR3 is TGTGCCAGCAGCGGACAGGGGGCAGATACGCAGTATTTT. Residues: CASSGQGADTQYF. The chain employs TRBV9 and TRBJ2-3; 9 nucleotides line up with TRBD1. This CDR3 contains 13 residues. Looked up from germline, CDR1 is SGDLS and CDR2 is YYNGEE. The ends lost 3 bases at V and 4 bases at J; junction bases unmatched: 0.

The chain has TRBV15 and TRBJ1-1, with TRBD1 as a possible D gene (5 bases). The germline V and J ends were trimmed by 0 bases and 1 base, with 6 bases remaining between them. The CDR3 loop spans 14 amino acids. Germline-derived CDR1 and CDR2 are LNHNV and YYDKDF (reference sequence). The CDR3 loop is CATSRDGGNTEAFF. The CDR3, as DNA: TGTGCCACCAGCAGAGACGGGGGGAACACTGAAGCTTTCTTT.

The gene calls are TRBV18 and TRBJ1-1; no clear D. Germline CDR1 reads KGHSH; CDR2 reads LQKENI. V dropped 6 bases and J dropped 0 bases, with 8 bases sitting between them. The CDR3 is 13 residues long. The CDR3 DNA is TGTGCCAGCTCTGGGAGCATGAACACTGAAGCTTTCTTT. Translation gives CASSGSMNTEAFF.

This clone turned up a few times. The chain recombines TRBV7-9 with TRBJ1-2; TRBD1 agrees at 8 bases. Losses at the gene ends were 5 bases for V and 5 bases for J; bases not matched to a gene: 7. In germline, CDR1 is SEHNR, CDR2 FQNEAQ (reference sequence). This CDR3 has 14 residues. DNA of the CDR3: TGTGCCAGCAGCCCCGGACAGGGAGCTTATGGCTACACCTTC. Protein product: CASSPGQGAYGYTF.

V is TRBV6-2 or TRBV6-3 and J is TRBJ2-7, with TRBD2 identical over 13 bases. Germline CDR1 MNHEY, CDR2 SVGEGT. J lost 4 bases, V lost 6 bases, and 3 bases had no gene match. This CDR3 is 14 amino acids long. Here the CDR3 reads CASSRLAGGYEQYV. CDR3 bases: TGTGCCAGCAGCAGACTAGCGGGGGGATACGAGCAGTACGTC.

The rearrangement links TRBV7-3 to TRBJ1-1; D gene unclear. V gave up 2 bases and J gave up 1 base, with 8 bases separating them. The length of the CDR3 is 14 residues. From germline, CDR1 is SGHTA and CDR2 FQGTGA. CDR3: CASSLSGRNTEAFF. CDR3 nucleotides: TGTGCCAGCAGCTTATCGGGGAGGAACACTGAAGCTTTCTTT.

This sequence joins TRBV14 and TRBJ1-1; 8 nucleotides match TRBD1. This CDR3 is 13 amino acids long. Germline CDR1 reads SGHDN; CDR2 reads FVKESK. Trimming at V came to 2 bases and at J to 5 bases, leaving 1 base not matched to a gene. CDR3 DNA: TGTGCCAGCAGCCAAACAGGGGGGACTGAAGCTTTCTTT. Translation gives CASSQTGGTEAFF. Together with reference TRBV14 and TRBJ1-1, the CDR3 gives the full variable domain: EAGVTQFPSHSVIEKGQTVTLRCDPISGHDNLYWYRRVMGKEIKFLLHFVKESKQDESGMPNNRFLAERTGGTYSTLKVQPAELEDSGVYFCASSQTGGTEAFFGQGTRLTVV.

The CDR3 region has the DNA TGTGCCAGCAGGGGAGGGGGGACAGGGAACTATGGCTACACCTTC. Its protein product is CASRGGGTGNYGYTF. V is TRBV6-5 and J is TRBJ1-2; the match to TRBD1 covers 9 bases. The germline CDR1 and CDR2 sequences are MNHEY and SVGAGI. The J segment lost 2 bases and the V segment lost 6 bases, leaving 7 bases of the junction unmatched. There are 15 residues in the CDR3.

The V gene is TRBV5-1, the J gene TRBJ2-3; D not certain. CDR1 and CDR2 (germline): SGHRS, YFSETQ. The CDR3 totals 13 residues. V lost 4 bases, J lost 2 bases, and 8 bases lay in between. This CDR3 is CASSPYHTDTQYF. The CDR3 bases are TGCGCCAGCAGCCCCTACCACACAGATACGCAGTATTTT.

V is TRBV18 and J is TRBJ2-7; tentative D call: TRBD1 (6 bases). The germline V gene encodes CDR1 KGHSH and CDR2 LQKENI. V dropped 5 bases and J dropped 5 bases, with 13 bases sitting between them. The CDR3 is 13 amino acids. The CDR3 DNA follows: TGTGCCAGCTCATCCCAGGGGAACGACGAGCAGTACTTC. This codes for CASSSQGNDEQYF.

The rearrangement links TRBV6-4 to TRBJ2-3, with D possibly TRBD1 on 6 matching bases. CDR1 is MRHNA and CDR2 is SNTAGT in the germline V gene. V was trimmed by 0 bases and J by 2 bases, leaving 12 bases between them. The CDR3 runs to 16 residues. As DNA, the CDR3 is TGTGCCAGCAGTGACTCCGGACTGGGGGCCACAGATACGCAGTATTTT. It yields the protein CASSDSGLGATDTQYF.

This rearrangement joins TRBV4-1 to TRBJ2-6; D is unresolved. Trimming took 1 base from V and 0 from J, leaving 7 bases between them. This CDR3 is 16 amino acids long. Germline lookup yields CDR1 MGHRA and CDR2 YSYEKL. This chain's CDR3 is CASSQGRGSGANVLTF. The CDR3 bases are TGCGCCAGCAGCCAAGGGCGAGGCTCTGGGGCCAACGTCCTGACTTTC.

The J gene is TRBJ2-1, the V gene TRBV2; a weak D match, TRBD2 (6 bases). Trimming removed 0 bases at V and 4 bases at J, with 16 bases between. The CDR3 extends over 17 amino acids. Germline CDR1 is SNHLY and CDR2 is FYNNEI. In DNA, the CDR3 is TGTGCCAGCAGTGAAGCGACGGCTAGCGATGTTTACAATGAGCAGTTCTTC. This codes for CASSEATASDVYNEQFF.

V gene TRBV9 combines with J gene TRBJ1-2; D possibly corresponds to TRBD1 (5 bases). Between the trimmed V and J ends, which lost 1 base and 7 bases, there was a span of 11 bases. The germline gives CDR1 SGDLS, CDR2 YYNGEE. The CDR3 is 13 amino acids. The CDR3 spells CASSVIPGGGYTF. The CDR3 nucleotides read TGTGCCAGCAGCGTAATTCCCGGGGGTGGCTACACCTTC.